One and the same sample provided the 28 T cell receptor beta chains below, sequenced in a study of CD8+CD57+ T cells in acquired aplastic anemia. It was genomic DNA that served as the template for profiling TCR beta VDJ and CDR3. Each CDR3 protein gets one entry after TCRdb re-called the reads with MiXCR. Among 100,000 to 150,000 distinct CDR3 sequences, around 41% were seen once, and the ten largest hold roughly 8.9%. Sequencing used sorted CD4+, CD8+, or CD8+CD57+ T cells (not recorded which) from PBMCs. The receptors were gathered from a human donor in good health, serving as a control.

This clonotype was seen many times. The V gene is TRBV2, the J gene TRBJ2-2, with D possibly TRBD1 on 5 matching bases. CDR1 SNHLY and CDR2 FYNNEI come from the germline V gene. With 1 base removed from V and 3 bases from J, the gap between germline ends came to 15 bases. The CDR3 is made up of 17 amino acids. In nucleotides, the CDR3 is TGTGCCAGCAGTGAAGTAGTAGGGTTAGGGGACACCGGGGAGCTGTTTTTT. This sequence encodes CASSEVVGLGDTGELFF.

V and J are TRBV18 and TRBJ1-2; 10 nucleotides align to TRBD1. Germline CDR1 and CDR2: KGHSH and LQKENI. The CDR3 is made up of 16 amino acids. V was clipped by 6 bases and J by 5 bases; unmatched bases: 12. The CDR3 spells CASSRSPGQGIYGYTF. In DNA form, the CDR3 reads TGTGCCAGCTCCCGATCCCCGGGACAGGGGATATATGGCTACACCTTC.

This clonotype showed up many times. CDR3 in DNA: TGTGCCAGCAGCTTAAAAAGGGGTATAGTGGATGAGCAGTTCTTC. Encoded protein: CASSLKRGIVDEQFF. V usage is TRBV7-8 and J usage is TRBJ2-1; TRBD1 is a possible D gene (5 bases). The CDR3 covers 15 residues. V was shortened by 2 bases and J by 8 bases, with 16 bases between the two germline ends. Looked up from germline, CDR1 is SGHVS and CDR2 is FQNEAQ.

This clonotype was seen many times. The CDR3 bases are TGTGCCAGCGCCGCGGGGGGGGCTAACACTGAAGCTTTCTTT. Amino acids: CASAAGGANTEAFF. The chain is built from TRBV6-4 and TRBJ1-1; possibly TRBD1 for D (6 bases). CDR1 is MRHNA and CDR2 is SNTAGT in the germline V gene. Trimming took off 8 bases at V and 2 bases at J, with 15 bases between the two ends. This CDR3 region has 14 residues.

The V and J genes are TRBV7-9 and TRBJ2-7; TRBD1 matches 7 bases. Looked up from germline, CDR1 is SEHNR and CDR2 is FQNEAQ (reference sequence). The CDR3 runs 13 residues. Unmatched junction bases numbered 5, after V lost 8 bases and J lost 1 base. The chain's CDR3 is CASDRDSSYEQYF. CDR3 sequence (DNA): TGTGCCAGCGACCGGGACAGTTCCTACGAGCAGTACTTC. The whole variable domain, remainder taken from reference TRBV7-9 and TRBJ2-7, is DTGVSQNPRHKITKRGQNVTFRCDPISEHNRLYWYRQTLGQGPEFLTYFQNEAQLEKSRLLSDRFSAERPKGSFSTLEIQRTEQGDSAMYLCASDRDSSYEQYFGPGTRLTVT.

Concerning this clonotype itself: This may arise from a read error, as a much more abundant clone is one base away. Likely a read error: the CDR3 ends without its conserved phenylalanine or tryptophan. The rearrangement joins TRBV5-4 to TRBJ1-2; a weak D match, TRBD1 (5 bases). The CDR3 contains 12 residues. Germline V gene data show CDR1 as SGHNT and CDR2 as YYREEE (reference sequence). V was trimmed by 3 bases and J by 6 bases, leaving 9 bases between them. CDR3 amino acids: CASSSRGNGYTL. In DNA form, the CDR3 reads TGTGCCAGCAGCTCACGGGGGAATGGCTACACCCTC.

In its sample, this clonotype was seen many times. The chain uses TRBV4-2 and TRBJ1-6; TRBD1 aligns across 8 bases. After removal of 1 base from V and 8 bases from J, the junction contained 1 base not matched to a gene. The CDR3 is made up of 14 amino acids. Germline V gives CDR1 LGHNA, CDR2 YNFKEQ. DNA of the CDR3: TGTGCCAGCAGCCAAGTACAGGGGGATTCACCCCTCCACTTT. It yields the protein CASSQVQGDSPLHF.

The table lists this clonotype with many counts. The chain is built from TRBV19 and TRBJ2-3; D gene ambiguous. The germline gives CDR1 LNHDA, CDR2 SQIVND (reference sequence). Trimming removed 3 bases at V and 0 bases at J, with 10 bases between. The CDR3 loop spans 15 amino acids. DNA of the CDR3: TGTGCCAGTAGTATGGTGGGATCTAGCACAGATACGCAGTATTTT. Residues: CASSMVGSSTDTQYF.

The J gene is TRBJ1-1, the V gene TRBV24-1, with 9 bases matching TRBD1. CDR1 and CDR2 (germline): KGHDR, SFDVKD. The CDR3 totals 13 residues. The V gene end was trimmed by 4 bases and the J gene end by 9 bases; junction bases not matched to a gene: 5. The CDR3 DNA is TGTGCCACCAGTGACGGACAGGGGTCTCAAGCTTTCTTT. The encoded protein is CATSDGQGSQAFF.

This rearrangement joins TRBV19 to TRBJ2-7; D is unresolved. V was cut by 5 bases and J by 3 bases, with 11 bases left in between. This CDR3 is built from 13 residues. CDR1 and CDR2 from the germline V gene are LNHDA and SQIVND (reference sequence). The chain's CDR3 is CASSPISGYEQYF. The CDR3 nucleotides are TGTGCCAGTAGTCCCATATCAGGCTACGAGCAGTACTTC.

This chain links TRBV29-1 with TRBJ2-1, with 10 positions matching TRBD2. Losses at the gene ends were 3 bases for V and 6 bases for J; bases not matched to a gene: 8. The CDR3 is 15 amino acids. CDR1 SQVTM and CDR2 ANQGSEA come from the germline V gene. CDR3 sequence: CSVDRIAGGINEQFF. The CDR3 coding sequence is TGCAGCGTTGACCGAATAGCGGGAGGTATCAATGAGCAGTTCTTC.

The rearrangement uses TRBV10-3 and TRBJ1-1, with D hard to call. Germline V gene sequence: CDR1 ENHRY, CDR2 SYGVKD. CDR3 size: 16 residues. With 10 bases removed from V and 0 bases from J, the gap between germline ends came to 21 bases. The CDR3 here is CASSPPPWQLNTEAFF. In DNA form, the CDR3 reads TGTGCCAGCAGCCCACCCCCTTGGCAGTTGAACACTGAAGCTTTCTTT.

The gene calls are TRBV3-1 and TRBJ2-3, with 10 bases lining up with TRBD2. Unmatched junction bases numbered 3, after V lost 6 bases and J lost 0 bases. The CDR3 loop spans 15 amino acids. Germline CDR1 is LGHDT and CDR2 is YNNKEL (reference sequence). Here the CDR3 reads CASSIAGGSTDTQYF. DNA of the CDR3: TGTGCCAGCAGTATAGCGGGGGGTAGCACAGATACGCAGTATTTT.

This clonotype was found many times. The chain joins TRBV3-1 to TRBJ1-6; the match to TRBD1 covers 12 bases. CDR3 length: 15 amino acids. Germline V lookup: CDR1 LGHDT, CDR2 YNNKEL (reference sequence). Unmatched junction bases numbered 3, after V lost 3 bases and J lost 9 bases. This CDR3 is CASSQGQGAISPLHF. The CDR3 DNA follows: TGTGCCAGCAGCCAGGGACAGGGGGCCATTTCACCCCTCCACTTT.

This sequence joins TRBV29-1 and TRBJ2-5, with TRBD2 matching over 11 bases. CDR3 length equals 13 residues. Per germline, CDR1 SQVTM and CDR2 ANQGSEA. V trimming: 6 bases; J trimming: 2 bases; junction bases outside the gene matches: 2. The CDR3 spells CSVRTSGQETQYF. CDR3 in DNA: TGCAGCGTCAGGACTAGCGGGCAAGAGACCCAGTACTTC.

This clonotype was detected many times. This sequence joins TRBV7-9 and TRBJ1-2; 8 bases are shared with TRBD1. CDR1 is SEHNR, CDR2 FQNEAQ, per germline (reference sequence). V trimming: 5 bases; J trimming: 6 bases; junction bases outside the gene matches: 11. The CDR3 has 15 residues. The CDR3 is CASSAGTGEHNGYTF. CDR3 DNA: TGTGCCAGCAGCGCCGGGACAGGCGAACATAATGGCTACACCTTC.

To note about this clonotype: Possible read error: a much larger clone is one base away. The V and J genes are TRBV18 and TRBJ1-6; no definite D call. Germline assignment: CDR1 KGHSH and CDR2 LQKENI. The CDR3 consists of 13 residues. The CDR3 loop reads CASSPNRNSLLHF. The CDR3 nucleotides read TGTGCCAGCTCACCTAACCGAAATTCACTCCTCCACTTT. The entire variable domain, with the rest obtained from reference TRBV18 and TRBJ1-6, is as follows: NAGVMQNPRHLVRRRGQEARLRCSPMKGHSHVYWYRQLPEEGLKFMVYLQKENIIDESGMPKERFSAEFPKEGPSILRIQQVVRGDSAAYFCASSPNRNSLLHFGNGTRLTVT.

This clonotype has a count of ten or more. This rearrangement joins TRBV10-2 to TRBJ1-1; 9 bases fit TRBD1. V lost 5 bases, J lost 4 bases, and 5 bases stayed unmatched. This CDR3 comprises 14 residues. Germline CDR1 and CDR2: WSHSY and SAAADI. The CDR3 coding sequence is TGCGCCAGCAGTCGGGACAGGGTAGGCACTGAAGCTTTCTTT. The encoded protein is CASSRDRVGTEAFF.

In its sample, this clonotype was seen many times. V is TRBV3-1 and J is TRBJ2-5; D is undetermined. The CDR3 extends over 13 amino acids. Per the germline V gene, CDR1 is LGHDT and CDR2 is YNNKEL (reference sequence). V was cut by 1 base and J by 5 bases, with 8 bases left in between. In nucleotides, the CDR3 is TGTGCCAGCAGCCAAGGTAGAGCCGAGACCCAGTACTTC. Amino acid sequence: CASSQGRAETQYF.

This clonotype was seen at least ten times. The chain has TRBV19 and TRBJ1-5, with D tentatively TRBD1 (6 bases). The germline V gene encodes CDR1 LNHDA and CDR2 SQIVND (reference sequence). This CDR3 has 14 amino acids. The V and J ends lost 6 bases and 7 bases respectively, with 16 bases between them. This chain's CDR3 is CASSPLTGQQPQHF. CDR3 DNA sequence: TGTGCCAGTAGCCCGCTAACAGGGCAACAGCCCCAGCATTTT.

Ten or more counts support this clonotype. Here the CDR3 DNA reads TGTGCCAGTACCCAAGGACAGGGGGCAGGCACCGGGGAGCTGTTTTTT. Residues: CASTQGQGAGTGELFF. The chain has TRBV19 and TRBJ2-2; 11 bases fit TRBD1. Germline V gives CDR1 LNHDA, CDR2 SQIVND (reference sequence). J was trimmed by 4 bases and V by 7 bases; bases with no gene match: 8. The CDR3 contains 16 residues.

Details on this clonotype: It may be a read error: a sequence one base away is much more abundant. V gene TRBV30 combines with J gene TRBJ1-1; D unresolved. Germline assignment: CDR1 GTSNPN and CDR2 SVGIG (reference sequence). The length of the CDR3 is 12 residues. V lost 4 bases and J 7 bases, leaving 13 bases between the germline ends. CDR3 bases: TGTGCCTGGAACTATGGGTCCGGTGAAGCTTTCTTT. Protein: CAWNYGSGEAFF.

This clonotype was found a few times. The chain combines TRBV3-1 with TRBJ2-5; TRBD1 is a possible D gene (5 bases). The CDR3 extends over 13 amino acids. The germline gives CDR1 LGHDT, CDR2 YNNKEL (reference sequence). Trimming removed 3 bases from V and 3 bases from J, with 8 bases in between. DNA for the CDR3: TGTGCCAGCAGCCAGGCAGGGAAAGAGACCCAGTACTTC. Protein product: CASSQAGKETQYF.

This chain uses TRBV30 with TRBJ2-5; D is unclear. CDR3 length: 15 amino acids. Germline lookup yields CDR1 GTSNPN and CDR2 SVGIG (reference sequence). V lost 5 bases and J 1 base, leaving 17 bases between the germline ends. DNA of the CDR3: TGTGCCTGGTCCCCCGGATCGAGGATCCAAGAGACCCAGTACTTC. Its translation is CAWSPGSRIQETQYF.

A note on this clonotype: This may stem from a read error, because a much larger clone lies one nucleotide away. The final CDR3 position lacks the conserved phenylalanine or tryptophan, pointing to a likely read error. The chain uses TRBV11-1 and TRBJ2-2; D may be TRBD2 (6 bases). With 1 base removed from V and 6 bases from J, the gap between germline ends came to 21 bases. The CDR3 extends over 18 amino acids. Germline CDR1 reads SGHAT; CDR2 reads FQDESV (reference sequence). The CDR3 DNA follows: TGTGCCAGCAGCTTAGGTGGGAGGTACAGCGGACTACCCGGGGAGCTGTTTCTT. Protein product: CASSLGGRYSGLPGELFL.

On this clonotype: Mismatch with germline at one junction end may stem from a read error. The chain recombines TRBV11-2 with TRBJ2-7; 13 bases agree with TRBD2. Germline V gene sequence: CDR1 SGHAT, CDR2 FQNNGV. The CDR3 is made up of 16 amino acids. The CDR3 loop is CASSPQGLAGNYEQYF. In DNA, the CDR3 is TGCGCCAGCAGCCCACAGGGACTAGCGGGAAACTACGAGCAGTACTTC.

A note on this clonotype: One base away lies a much larger clone, so this may be a sequencing read error. The chain is built from TRBV12-3 or TRBV12-4 and TRBJ2-1; the D call may be TRBD1 or TRBD2 (6 bases each). Trimming cost V 8 bases and J 2 bases, with 16 bases left between them. This CDR3 spans 15 amino acids. CDR3 sequence (DNA): TGTGCCAGCGGGCCCGGAGGGGGACCCTACAATGAGCAGTTCTTC. Its translation: CASGPGGGPYNEQFF.

This clonotype was found many times. The rearrangement uses TRBV12-3 or TRBV12-4 and TRBJ2-1; TRBD2 might be the D (6 bases). CDR3 size: 15 residues. V gave up 1 base and J gave up 7 bases, with 14 bases separating them. In DNA form, the CDR3 reads TGTGCCAGCAGTTTAGTTGGGGGAGGTACAAATGAGCAGTTCTTC. Translation gives CASSLVGGGTNEQFF.